This section outlines one T cell receptor beta chain sequence together with its context. Its antigen is still unknown. Base quality data are lacking; no much larger clone is found one base away. The sample originates from a study of blood T cell repertoires in COVID-19 (TCRdb year 2020). A note on the overall study: The collaborator samples originated in the United States, Italy and Spain and spanned the acute and convalescent phases of COVID-19. The prospective study material was composed of cDNA or gDNA derived from T cells, B-cell-depleted T cells, or PBMCs. Where available, HLA class I and class II types were obtained from metadata supplied by the sample provider rather than from assay-based typing. The repertoires were released in a freely available public database meant as a resource for research on the immune response to SARS-CoV-2. Deeply sampled blood TCRbeta repertoires from subjects exposed to, actively infected with, or recovered from COVID-19 were included in the dataset. Nearly every sample came with metadata listing a de-identified subject ID, COVID-19 status, age in years and sex. The samples were drawn from the first 160 participants of the ongoing ImmuneRACE study and from roughly 1,300 subjects provided by 6 global collaborators. General conclusions and limits of the study: The amount of clinical and demographic metadata varied by source and participant and was provided uncurated.

One collaborating source in Seattle enrolled patients during active infection and followed them longitudinally through the course of disease. Each collaborating institution followed its own protocols to collect whole blood in K2EDTA tubes. For TCRbeta analysis, collaborators shipped samples in one of three forms: frozen whole blood, isolated PBMCs, or DNA extracted from either of those sample types. The germline V gene yields SGHTA for CDR1 and FQGNSA for CDR2. CDR3 length: 13 amino acids, cysteine to phenylalanine. The kept DNA is CDR3 alone, 39 bases in frame from the first base. Germline trimming: 6 bases from V, 5 bases from J; junction bases outside gene matches: 6. The immunoSEQ Assay, a bias-controlled multiplex PCR, was used to amplify TCRbeta CDR3 regions from genomic DNA. Turning to the authors' computational methods: Nucleated cell counts per sample were estimated from amplification of reference gene primers within the assay. Sequence reads were collapsed and filtered to measure the absolute abundance of every unique TCRbeta CDR3 rearrangement. Productive Simpson clonality was computed per sample as the square root of Simpson's diversity index over productive rearrangements. The immuneACCESS repertoire file appears here via TCRdb, limited to in-frame rearrangements. These files lack a portion of the clones; in checked studies, under half of the deficit traces to unresolved V genes, and the cause of the others is not known. Clone size and the V and J calls come from that table; the DNA yielded D and trimming. The table for this sample lists around 470,000 clones; roughly 89% of them were counted only once. The ten largest account for 0.9% of the sample.

Sequencing was performed on peripheral blood. This TCR was recovered from a man aged 18 to 29 with COVID-19, enrolled during active disease. This chain joins TRBV7-2 to TRBJ2-5; 7 central bases correspond to TRBD2. The base sequence is TGTGCCAGCAGAGACTGGGAGGGGGAGACCCAGTACTTC. Its coded protein is CASRDWEGETQYF. The CDR3, completed at both ends by the reference TRBV7-2 and TRBJ2-5 genes, gives the full variable domain GAGVSQSPSNKVTEKGKDVELRCDPISGHTALYWYRQSLGQGLEFLIYFQGNSAPDKSGLPSDRFSAERTGGSVSTLTIQRTQQEDSAVYLCASRDWEGETQYFGPGTRLLVL.